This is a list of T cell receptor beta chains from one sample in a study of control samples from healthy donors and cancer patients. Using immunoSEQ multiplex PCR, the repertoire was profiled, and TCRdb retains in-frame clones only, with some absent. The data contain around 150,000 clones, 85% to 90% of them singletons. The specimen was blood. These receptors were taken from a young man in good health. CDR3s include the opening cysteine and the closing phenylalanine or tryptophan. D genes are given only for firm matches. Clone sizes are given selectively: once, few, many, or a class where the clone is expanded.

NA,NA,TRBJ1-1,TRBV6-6,CASDLGRADTEAFF,TGTGCCAGCGACTTAGGGCGAGCGGACACTGAAGCTTTCTTT
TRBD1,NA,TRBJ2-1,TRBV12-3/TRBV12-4,CASNRDRDSEQFF,TGTGCCAGCAACAGGGACAGGGACAGTGAGCAGTTCTTC
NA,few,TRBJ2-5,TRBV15,CATSRDSGETQYF,TGTGCCACCAGCAGAGATTCAGGGGAGACCCAGTACTTC
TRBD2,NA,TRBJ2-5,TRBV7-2,CASSVDGRGGTQYF,TGTGCCAGCAGCGTGGACGGGAGGGGCGGGACCCAGTACTTC
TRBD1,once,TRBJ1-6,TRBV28,CASSLWKYRDRSYNSPLHF,TGTGCCAGCAGTTTATGGAAATACCGGGACAGGTCCTATAATTCACCCCTCCACTTT
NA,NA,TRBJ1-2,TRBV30,CAWRQGARTYGYTF,TGTGCCTGGAGACAAGGGGCCAGAACGTATGGCTACACCTTC
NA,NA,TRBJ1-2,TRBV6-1,CASSEVAEGYGYTF,TGTGCCAGCAGTGAGGTGGCAGAAGGTTATGGCTACACCTTC
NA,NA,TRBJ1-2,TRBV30,CAWSQGEILGYTF,TGTGCCTGGAGTCAAGGTGAAATACTGGGCTACACCTTC
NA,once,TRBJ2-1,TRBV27,CASAEGGLGGEQFF,TGTGCCAGCGCCGAGGGGGGACTAGGGGGCGAGCAGTTCTTC
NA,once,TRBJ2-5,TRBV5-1,CASSLMGQAQETQYF,TGCGCCAGCAGCTTAATGGGGCAGGCCCAAGAGACCCAGTACTTC
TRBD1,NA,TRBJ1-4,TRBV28,CASAAGGQPEKLFF,TGTGCCAGCGCCGCGGGGGGACAGCCTGAAAAACTGTTTTTT
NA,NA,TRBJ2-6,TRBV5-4,CASSRPLGGGFSEANVLTF,TGTGCCAGCAGCCGCCCGCTGGGCGGGGGCTTCTCTGAGGCCAACGTCCTGACTTTC
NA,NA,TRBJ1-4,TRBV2,CASMKQNSNNEKLFF,TGTGCCAGCATGAAGCAAAACTCAAATAATGAAAAACTGTTTTTT
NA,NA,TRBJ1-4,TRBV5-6,CASSPLTSTNEKLFF,TGTGCCAGCAGCCCCCTCACCTCAACTAATGAAAAACTGTTTTTT
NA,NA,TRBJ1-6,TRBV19,CASSKETPNSPLHF,TGTGCCAGTAGTAAGGAGACACCGAATTCACCCCTCCACTTT
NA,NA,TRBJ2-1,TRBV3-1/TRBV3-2,CASSQDQGLSYNEQFF,TGTGCCAGCAGCCAAGACCAGGGGCTCTCCTACAATGAGCAGTTCTTC
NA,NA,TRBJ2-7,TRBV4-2,CASSQAYRGVGEQYF,TGTGCCAGCAGCCAAGCTTATAGGGGAGTGGGCGAGCAGTACTTC
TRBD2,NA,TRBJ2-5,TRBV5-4,CASSPAGVQETQYF,TGTGCCAGCAGCCCGGCGGGGGTGCAAGAGACCCAGTACTTC
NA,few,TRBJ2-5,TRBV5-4,CASSLAPGPEETQYF,TGTGCCAGCAGCTTGGCCCCGGGCCCCGAAGAGACCCAGTACTTC
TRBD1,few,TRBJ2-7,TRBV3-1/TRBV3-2,CASSQPGQGPYEQYF,TGTGCCAGCAGCCAACCGGGACAGGGGCCCTACGAGCAGTACTTC
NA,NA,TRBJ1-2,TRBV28,CASSLGHGDSGGGYTF,TGTGCCAGCAGTTTAGGGCATGGGGATTCGGGTGGTGGCTACACCTTC
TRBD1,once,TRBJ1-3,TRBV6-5,CASREDRASGNTIYF,TGTGCCAGCAGGGAGGACAGGGCGAGTGGAAACACCATATATTTT
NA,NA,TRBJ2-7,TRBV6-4,CASNDPGVGDEQYF,TGTGCCAGCAATGACCCAGGGGTCGGCGACGAGCAGTACTTC
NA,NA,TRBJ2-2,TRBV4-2,CASSQEWRTANTGELFF,TGTGCCAGCAGCCAAGAATGGAGGACAGCGAACACCGGGGAGCTGTTTTTT